These 29 T cell receptor beta chains were all obtained from the same sample, sequenced in a study of blood T cell repertoires in COVID-19. Assay: immunoSEQ multiplex PCR; the TCRdb copy retains only in-frame clones and omits some. Here the sample spans 85,000 to 120,000 clones, roughly four fifths being singletons. Material for sequencing was peripheral blood. The receptors stem from a middle-aged man with active or convalescent COVID-19.

This chain uses TRBV7-2 with TRBJ2-3; 13 bases are a match to TRBD2. The CDR3 runs to 17 residues. CDR1 is SGHTA, CDR2 FQGNSA, per germline. V trimming: 1 base; J trimming: 2 bases; junction bases outside the gene matches: 3. DNA of the CDR3: TGTGCCAGCAGCTTAGTTGGACTAGCGGGGGTCACAGATACGCAGTATTTT. Encoded protein: CASSLVGLAGVTDTQYF.

J is TRBJ2-3 and V is TRBV6-6; 9 bases are shared with TRBD1. Germline V gene lookup returns CDR1 MNHNY and CDR2 SVGAGI (reference sequence). The V and J ends lost 6 bases and 3 bases, in that order; junction bases with no gene match: 7. The CDR3 loop spans 15 amino acids. CDR3 region: CASRIPGQGTDTQYF. CDR3 in DNA: TGTGCCAGCAGGATACCGGGACAGGGAACAGATACGCAGTATTTT.

CDR3 amino acids: CASRGGWPQHF. Written as DNA, the CDR3 is TGTGCCAGCAGGGGGGGGTGGCCCCAGCATTTT. V usage is TRBV6-4 and J usage is TRBJ1-5; the D gene is possibly TRBD1 (5 bases). The V end lost 6 bases, the J end lost 9 bases, and 9 bases lay between the germline ends. The CDR3 has 11 amino acids. Germline V gene lookup returns CDR1 MRHNA and CDR2 SNTAGT.

The chain carries TRBV14 and TRBJ2-5; perhaps TRBD1 as D (5 bases). The ends were cut back, 4 bases at V and 6 bases at J, with 12 bases in the middle. Germline CDR1 reads SGHDN; CDR2 reads FVKESK. The CDR3 is made up of 13 amino acids. The CDR3 coding sequence is TGTGCCAGCAGCCCGCACAGGTGGCAGACCCAGTACTTC. It encodes CASSPHRWQTQYF. Full variable domain (rest looked up from reference TRBV14 and TRBJ2-5): EAGVTQFPSHSVIEKGQTVTLRCDPISGHDNLYWYRRVMGKEIKFLLHFVKESKQDESGMPNNRFLAERTGGTYSTLKVQPAELEDSGVYFCASSPHRWQTQYFGPGTRLLVL.

This rearrangement joins TRBV10-1 to TRBJ1-5; 9 bases line up with TRBD1. The CDR3 is made up of 16 amino acids. The V gene end was trimmed by 6 bases and the J gene end by 2 bases; junction bases not matched to a gene: 8. The germline gives CDR1 WNHNN, CDR2 SYGVQD (reference sequence). The CDR3 sequence is CASRSTQGAGNQPQHF. The CDR3 coding sequence is TGCGCCAGCAGGAGTACACAGGGGGCAGGCAATCAGCCCCAGCATTTT.

This clone was seen a few times. This chain joins TRBV19 and TRBJ2-7, with unresolved D. The V and J ends lost 6 bases and 4 bases respectively, with 13 bases between them. Germline values: CDR1 LNHDA, CDR2 SQIVND (reference sequence). This CDR3 region has 13 residues. In DNA form, the CDR3 reads TGTGCCAGTAGGAGAGCAGAGCGATACGAGCAGTACTTC. It codes for CASRRAERYEQYF.

V is TRBV6-5 and J is TRBJ1-5; D may be TRBD1 (6 bases). CDR3 size: 15 residues. V was shortened by 6 bases and J by 4 bases, with 16 bases between the two germline ends. From germline, CDR1 is MNHEY and CDR2 SVGAGI. The CDR3 loop is CASRGVQGHNQPQHF. In nucleotides, the CDR3 is TGTGCCAGCAGGGGGGTGCAGGGGCATAATCAGCCCCAGCATTTT.

The V call is TRBV27, the J call TRBJ1-4, with a possible D match to TRBD1 (6 bases). The germline V and J ends were trimmed by 8 bases and 1 base, with 17 bases remaining between them. The CDR3 extends over 16 amino acids. In germline, CDR1 is MNHEY, CDR2 SMNVEV (reference sequence). The CDR3 protein is CASAPEGGRTNEKLFF. CDR3 sequence (DNA): TGTGCCAGCGCCCCGGAGGGGGGGCGAACTAATGAAAAACTGTTTTTT.

V usage is TRBV18 and J usage is TRBJ2-7; D is ambiguous. V dropped 5 bases and J dropped 0 bases, with 14 bases sitting between them. Looked up from germline, CDR1 is KGHSH and CDR2 is LQKENI. The CDR3 is 15 amino acids. CDR3 nucleotide sequence: TGTGCCAGCTCATCAACTGACTCTTTCTCCTACGAGCAGTACTTC. Its protein is CASSSTDSFSYEQYF. The full variable domain, its missing parts supplied by reference TRBV18 and TRBJ2-7, is NAGVMQNPRHLVRRRGQEARLRCSPMKGHSHVYWYRQLPEEGLKFMVYLQKENIIDESGMPKERFSAEFPKEGPSILRIQQVVRGDSAAYFCASSSTDSFSYEQYFGPGTRLTVT.

V and J are TRBV6-5 and TRBJ1-2; no clear D. The CDR3 has 15 residues. From germline, CDR1 is MNHEY and CDR2 SVGAGI. V gave up 2 bases and J gave up 0 bases, with 10 bases separating them. The CDR3 here is CASSYGGGTNYGYTF. Here the CDR3 DNA reads TGTGCCAGCAGTTACGGCGGAGGGACTAACTATGGCTACACCTTC.

The chain uses TRBV9 and TRBJ2-7; perhaps TRBD2 as D (7 bases). Germline V gene sequence: CDR1 SGDLS, CDR2 YYNGEE. With 4 bases removed from V and 4 bases from J, the gap between germline ends came to 15 bases. CDR3 length equals 14 residues. CDR3 in amino acids: CASSPWGGQYEQYF. The CDR3 nucleotides read TGTGCCAGCAGCCCCTGGGGGGGGCAGTACGAGCAGTACTTC.

The chain employs TRBV5-1 and TRBJ1-1; a possible D gene is TRBD1 (6 bases). V lost 5 bases and J lost 1, with 12 bases in between. Per germline, CDR1 SGHRS and CDR2 YFSETQ. The CDR3 runs 14 residues. The CDR3 here is CASRRDTQNTEAFF. The CDR3 coding sequence is TGCGCCAGCAGACGGGACACACAGAACACTGAAGCTTTCTTT.

V gene TRBV6-5 combines with J gene TRBJ1-2; 9 nucleotides agree with TRBD1. Trimming took 6 bases from V and 2 from J; bases not matched to a gene: 1. Germline V CDR1 and CDR2: MNHEY, SVGAGI. The length of the CDR3 is 13 residues. As DNA, the CDR3 is TGTGCCAGCAGCGGGACAGGGAACTATGGCTACACCTTC. It translates to CASSGTGNYGYTF.

V usage is TRBV28 and J usage is TRBJ1-1; TRBD1 matches at 7 bases. Germline CDR1 is MDHEN and CDR2 is SYDVKM. This CDR3 contains 17 residues. J lost 3 bases, V lost 4 bases, and 14 bases had no gene match. CDR3 DNA: TGTGCCAGCAGTTCCCCGGGCCGGACAGGCGGGTACACTGAAGCTTTCTTT. Translated, it gives CASSSPGRTGGYTEAFF.

V usage is TRBV6-5 and J usage is TRBJ1-2, with a tentative D call TRBD1 (6 bases). Trimming left V 6 bases short and J 2 bases short, with 16 bases between. The germline V gene encodes CDR1 MNHEY and CDR2 SVGAGI. There are 15 residues in the CDR3. DNA for the CDR3: TGTGCCAGCAGCCCCGGACAGAAAGAGAACTATGGCTACACCTTC. Translating it yields CASSPGQKENYGYTF.

This clone was found a few times. The V and J genes are TRBV7-9 and TRBJ2-3, with 8 bases aligning to TRBD2. CDR1 and CDR2 (germline): SEHNR, FQNEAQ (reference sequence). Trimming cost V 3 bases and J 7 bases; bases outside gene matches: 6. This CDR3 has 14 amino acids. DNA of the CDR3: TGTGCCAGCAGCTTCCAGCGGGGGTCATATACGCAGTATTTT. It codes for CASSFQRGSYTQYF.

CDR3 amino acids: CASSPRTGGNTEAFF. The CDR3 bases are TGTGCCAGCAGCCCAAGGACAGGCGGAAACACTGAAGCTTTCTTT. This rearrangement joins TRBV9 to TRBJ1-1, with TRBD1 identical over 7 bases. The CDR3 covers 15 residues. Germline V CDR1 and CDR2: SGDLS, YYNGEE. Trimming removed 4 bases from V and 2 bases from J; junction bases left unmatched: 8.

The genes are TRBV5-5 and TRBJ2-6; the D gene is possibly TRBD1 (5 bases). In germline, CDR1 is SGHKS, CDR2 YYEKEE (reference sequence). Trimming pared 4 bases from V and 1 base from J, leaving 12 bases between. The CDR3 consists of 16 residues. CDR3: CASSGFDSSGANVLTF. In DNA, the CDR3 is TGTGCCAGCAGCGGTTTTGACAGTTCTGGGGCCAACGTCCTGACTTTC.

The chain employs TRBV7-9 and TRBJ1-2, with TRBD1 matching over 9 bases. The CDR3 contains 13 residues. J gave up 7 bases and V 6 bases, and 6 bases lay outside the gene matches. Germline assignment: CDR1 SEHNR and CDR2 FQNEAQ (reference sequence). The CDR3 loop reads CASRLQGASGYTF. The CDR3 nucleotides read TGTGCCAGCAGGTTACAGGGGGCGAGTGGCTACACCTTC.

The chain is built from TRBV5-1 and TRBJ1-1, with TRBD1 identical over 9 bases. The V segment lost 4 bases and the J segment 6 bases; nucleotides outside the gene matches: 10. CDR1 is SGHRS and CDR2 is YFSETQ in the germline V gene. The CDR3 covers 15 residues. CDR3 bases: TGCGCCAGCAGCACCGGGACAGGGTTTGTGGCTGAAGCTTTCTTT. Encoded protein: CASSTGTGFVAEAFF.

This clone was observed once. V gene TRBV4-3 combines with J gene TRBJ1-6, with no clear D. The CDR3 has 16 residues. V was cut by 0 bases and J by 8 bases, with 14 bases left in between. CDR1 is LGHNA, CDR2 YSLEER, per germline. The CDR3 is CASSQEYALYDSPLHF. CDR3 nucleotide sequence: TGCGCCAGCAGCCAAGAGTATGCCCTATATGATTCACCCCTCCACTTT.

This clone appeared a few times. The gene calls are TRBV7-3 and TRBJ2-3, with 9 nucleotides matching TRBD2. The ends lost 2 bases at V and 2 bases at J; junction bases unmatched: 5. Germline assignment: CDR1 SGHTA and CDR2 FQGTGA. CDR3 length equals 16 residues. CDR3 DNA sequence: TGTGCCAGCAGCTTAGGGCTAGCGGGGAACACAGATACGCAGTATTTT. This sequence encodes CASSLGLAGNTDTQYF.

A single count supports this clone. This chain uses TRBV9 with TRBJ2-5; 8 nucleotides agree with TRBD1. J gave up 1 base and V 0 bases, and 5 bases lay outside the gene matches. CDR1 is SGDLS, CDR2 YYNGEE, per germline. The length of the CDR3 is 16 residues. CDR3 in amino acids: CASSVALDRAQETQYF. The CDR3 bases are TGTGCCAGCAGCGTAGCTTTGGACAGGGCCCAAGAGACCCAGTACTTC.

The chain uses TRBV6-5 and TRBJ1-4; 7 bases align to TRBD1. V dropped 5 bases and J dropped 6; count of bases not matched to a gene: 3. Germline V gene lookup returns CDR1 MNHEY and CDR2 SVGAGI. There are 13 residues in the CDR3. The CDR3 spells CASSRTGYEKLFF. The CDR3 coding sequence is TGTGCCAGCAGTCGGACAGGTTATGAAAAACTGTTTTTT.

This chain connects TRBV29-1 to TRBJ2-5; 11 bases are shared with TRBD1. The V segment lost 4 bases and the J segment 7 bases; nucleotides outside the gene matches: 5. The CDR3 is made up of 13 amino acids. In germline, CDR1 is SQVTM, CDR2 ANQGSEA. CDR3 region: CSVGTGGEGTQYF. CDR3 DNA sequence: TGCAGCGTTGGGACAGGGGGCGAGGGGACCCAGTACTTC.

This chain uses TRBV10-3 with TRBJ2-3, with 9 nucleotides matching TRBD2. The CDR3 has 14 residues. Germline values: CDR1 ENHRY, CDR2 SYGVKD. Losses at the gene ends were 2 bases for V and 4 bases for J; bases not matched to a gene: 1. The CDR3 reads CAISEGGGADTQYF. In DNA form, the CDR3 reads TGTGCCATCAGTGAGGGCGGGGGGGCAGATACGCAGTATTTT.

V is TRBV11-2 and J is TRBJ2-2; tentatively, D is TRBD1 (6 bases). V was trimmed by 1 base and J by 2 bases, leaving 14 bases between them. This CDR3 spans 17 amino acids. In germline, CDR1 is SGHAT, CDR2 FQNNGV. The CDR3 region has the DNA TGTGCCAGCAGCTTAGCTCTAGACAGGCCCAACACCGGGGAGCTGTTTTTT. It codes for CASSLALDRPNTGELFF.

The CDR3 loop reads CASSNSLTRGEQYF. CDR3 nucleotides: TGCGCCAGCAGTAATAGTTTGACCCGAGGGGAGCAGTACTTC. V is TRBV10-1 and J is TRBJ2-7, with D possibly matching TRBD2 (5 bases). Trimming stripped 5 bases from V and 7 bases from J, with 18 bases between. The CDR3 runs 14 residues. Per the germline V gene, CDR1 is WNHNN and CDR2 is SYGVQD (reference sequence).

The gene calls are TRBV27 and TRBJ1-1; weak D call: TRBD1 (5 bases). The CDR3 consists of 16 residues. Between the trimmed V and J ends, which lost 6 bases and 5 bases, there was a span of 22 bases. Germline values: CDR1 MNHEY, CDR2 SMNVEV (reference sequence). CDR3 amino acids: CASRKLSPGPGTEAFF. The CDR3 DNA is TGTGCCAGCAGAAAGCTCTCGCCAGGGCCGGGTACTGAAGCTTTCTTT.